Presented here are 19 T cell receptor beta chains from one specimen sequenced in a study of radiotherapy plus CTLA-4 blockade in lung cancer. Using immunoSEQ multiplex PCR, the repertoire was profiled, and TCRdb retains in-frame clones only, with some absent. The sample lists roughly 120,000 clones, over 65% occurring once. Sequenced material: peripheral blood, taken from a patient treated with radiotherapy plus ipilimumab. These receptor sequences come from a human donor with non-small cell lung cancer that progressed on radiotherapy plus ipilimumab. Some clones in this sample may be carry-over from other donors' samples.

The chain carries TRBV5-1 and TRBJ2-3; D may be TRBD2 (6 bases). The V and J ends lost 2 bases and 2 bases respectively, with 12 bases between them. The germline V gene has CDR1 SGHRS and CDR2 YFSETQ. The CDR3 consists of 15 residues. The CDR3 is CASSFGTHDTDTQYF. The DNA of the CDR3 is TGCGCCAGCAGCTTCGGGACTCATGACACAGATACGCAGTATTTT. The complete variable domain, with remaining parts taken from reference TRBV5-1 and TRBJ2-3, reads KAGVTQTPRYLIKTRGQQVTLSCSPISGHRSVSWYQQTPGQGLQFLFEYFSETQRNKGNFPGRFSGRQFSNSRSEMNVSTLELGDSALYLCASSFGTHDTDTQYFGPGTRLTVL.

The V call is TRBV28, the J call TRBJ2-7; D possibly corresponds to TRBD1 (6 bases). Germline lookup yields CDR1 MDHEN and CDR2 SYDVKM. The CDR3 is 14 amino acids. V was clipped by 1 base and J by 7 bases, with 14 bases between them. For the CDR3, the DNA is TGTGCCAGCAGTTTATATGGAAGAAGGGGGGAGCAGTACTTC. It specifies CASSLYGRRGEQYF.

Here the CDR3 reads CASGLGGAVNEKLFF. In DNA form, the CDR3 reads TGTGCTAGTGGTTTGGGTGGGGCCGTGAATGAAAAACTGTTTTTT. The V and J genes are TRBV12-5 and TRBJ1-4; possible D gene TRBD1, 5 bases. Trimming removed 1 base from V and 5 bases from J, with 11 bases in between. CDR1 is LGHNT, CDR2 FRNRAP, per germline. The CDR3 loop spans 15 amino acids.

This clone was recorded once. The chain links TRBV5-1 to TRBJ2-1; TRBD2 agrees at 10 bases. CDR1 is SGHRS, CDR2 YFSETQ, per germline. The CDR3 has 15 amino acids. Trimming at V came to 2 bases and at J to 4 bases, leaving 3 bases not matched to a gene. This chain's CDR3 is CASSLMTSGYNEQFF. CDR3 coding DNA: TGCGCCAGCAGCTTAATGACTAGCGGGTACAATGAGCAGTTCTTC.

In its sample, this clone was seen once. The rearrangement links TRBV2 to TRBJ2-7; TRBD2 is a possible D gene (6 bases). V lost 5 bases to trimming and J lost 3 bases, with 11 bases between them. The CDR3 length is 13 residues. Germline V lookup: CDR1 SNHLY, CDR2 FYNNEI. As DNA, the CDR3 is TGTGCCAGCAGTCGAGCGGGCCGCTACGAGCAGTACTTC. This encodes CASSRAGRYEQYF.

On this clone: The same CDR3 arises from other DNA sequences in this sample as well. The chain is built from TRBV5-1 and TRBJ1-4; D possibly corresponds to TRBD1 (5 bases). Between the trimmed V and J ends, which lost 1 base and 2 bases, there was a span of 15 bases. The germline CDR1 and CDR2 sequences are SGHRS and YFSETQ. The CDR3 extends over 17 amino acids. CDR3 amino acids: CASSLRSPGTTNEKLFF. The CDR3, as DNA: TGCGCCAGCAGCTTGAGGTCTCCAGGGACCACTAATGAAAAACTGTTTTTT.

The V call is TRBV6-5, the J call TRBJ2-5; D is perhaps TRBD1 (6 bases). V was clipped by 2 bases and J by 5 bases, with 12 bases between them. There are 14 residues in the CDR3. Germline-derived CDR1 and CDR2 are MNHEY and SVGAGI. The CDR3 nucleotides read TGTGCCAGCAGTTACGCGTCAGGGGACGAGACCCAGTACTTC. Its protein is CASSYASGDETQYF.

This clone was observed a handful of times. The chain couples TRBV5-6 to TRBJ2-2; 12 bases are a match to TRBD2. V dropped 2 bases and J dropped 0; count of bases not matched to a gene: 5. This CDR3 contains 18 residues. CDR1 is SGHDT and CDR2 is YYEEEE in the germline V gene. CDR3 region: CASSFLAGGIANTGELFF. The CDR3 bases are TGTGCCAGCAGCTTCCTAGCGGGGGGGATCGCGAACACCGGGGAGCTGTTTTTT.

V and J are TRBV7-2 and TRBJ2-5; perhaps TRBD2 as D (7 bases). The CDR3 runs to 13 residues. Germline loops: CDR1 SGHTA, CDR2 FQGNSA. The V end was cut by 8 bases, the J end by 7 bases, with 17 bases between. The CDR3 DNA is TGTGCCAGCGCCAGTGGGGGGGGCAGGACCCAGTACTTC. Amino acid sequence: CASASGGGRTQYF.

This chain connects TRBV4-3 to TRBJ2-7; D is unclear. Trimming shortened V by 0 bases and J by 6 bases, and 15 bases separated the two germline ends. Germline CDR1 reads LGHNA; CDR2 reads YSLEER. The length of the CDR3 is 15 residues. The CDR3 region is CASSQDFFDDREQYF. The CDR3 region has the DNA TGCGCCAGCAGCCAAGATTTTTTTGATGACCGCGAGCAGTACTTC.

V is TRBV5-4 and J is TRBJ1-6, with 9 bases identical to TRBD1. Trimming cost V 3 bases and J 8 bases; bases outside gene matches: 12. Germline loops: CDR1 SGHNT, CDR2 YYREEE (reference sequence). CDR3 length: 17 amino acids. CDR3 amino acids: CASSYNPGTGTDSPLHF. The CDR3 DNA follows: TGTGCCAGCAGCTATAATCCCGGGACAGGGACGGATTCACCCCTCCACTTT.

As DNA, the CDR3 is TGTGCCAGCAGCCCCCAGTCGGGGCGGACCTACGAGCAGTACTTC. It is translated as CASSPQSGRTYEQYF. V usage is TRBV7-2 and J usage is TRBJ2-7; either TRBD1 or TRBD2 may supply D (5 bases each). The CDR3 is 15 residues long. Trimming left V 5 bases short and J 2 bases short, with 16 bases between. CDR1 and CDR2 (germline): SGHTA, FQGNSA.

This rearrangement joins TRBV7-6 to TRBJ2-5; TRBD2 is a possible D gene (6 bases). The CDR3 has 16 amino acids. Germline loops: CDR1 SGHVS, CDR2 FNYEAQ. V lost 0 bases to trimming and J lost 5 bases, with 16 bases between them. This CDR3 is CASSLAAGQGLETQYF. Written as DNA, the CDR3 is TGTGCCAGCAGCTTAGCGGCGGGGCAGGGACTTGAGACCCAGTACTTC.

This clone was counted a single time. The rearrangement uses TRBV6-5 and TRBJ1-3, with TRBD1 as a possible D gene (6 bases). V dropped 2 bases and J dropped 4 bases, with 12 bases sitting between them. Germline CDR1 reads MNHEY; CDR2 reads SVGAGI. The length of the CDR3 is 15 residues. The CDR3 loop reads CASSYVQGQGNTIYF. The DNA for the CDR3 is TGTGCCAGCAGTTACGTGCAGGGGCAAGGAAACACCATATATTTT.

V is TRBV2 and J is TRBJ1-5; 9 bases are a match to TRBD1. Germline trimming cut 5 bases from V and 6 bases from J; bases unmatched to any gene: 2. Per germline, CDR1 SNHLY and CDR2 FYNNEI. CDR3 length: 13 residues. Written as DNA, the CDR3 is TGTGCCAGCAGTTTGACAGGGGGTCAGCCCCAGCATTTT. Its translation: CASSLTGGQPQHF.

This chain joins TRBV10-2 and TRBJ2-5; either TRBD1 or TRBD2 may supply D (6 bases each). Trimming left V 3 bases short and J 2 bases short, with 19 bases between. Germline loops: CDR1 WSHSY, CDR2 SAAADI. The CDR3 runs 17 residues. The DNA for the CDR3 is TGCGCCAGCAGTGACGGAGGGGGGCTTACGAAACAAGAGACCCAGTACTTC. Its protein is CASSDGGGLTKQETQYF.

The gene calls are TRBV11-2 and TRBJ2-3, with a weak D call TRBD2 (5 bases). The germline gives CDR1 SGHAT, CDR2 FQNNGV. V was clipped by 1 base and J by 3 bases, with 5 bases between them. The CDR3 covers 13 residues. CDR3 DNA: TGTGCCAGCAGCTTAGCGGGGACAGATACGCAGTATTTT. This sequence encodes CASSLAGTDTQYF.

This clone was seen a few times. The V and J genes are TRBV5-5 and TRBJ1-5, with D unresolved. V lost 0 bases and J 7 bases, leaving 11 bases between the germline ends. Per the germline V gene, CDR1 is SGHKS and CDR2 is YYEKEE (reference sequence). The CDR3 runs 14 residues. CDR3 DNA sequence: TGTGCCAGCAGCTTGGACAGTGGAGACCAGCCCCAGCATTTT. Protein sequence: CASSLDSGDQPQHF.

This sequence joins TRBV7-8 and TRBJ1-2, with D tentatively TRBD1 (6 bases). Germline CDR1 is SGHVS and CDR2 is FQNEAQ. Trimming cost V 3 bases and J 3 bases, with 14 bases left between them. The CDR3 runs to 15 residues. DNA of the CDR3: TGTGCCAGCAGCTTGCGGGACACGGGCTACTATGGCTACACCTTC. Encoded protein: CASSLRDTGYYGYTF.